This record covers a single T cell receptor beta chain. What it binds is unknown. V lost 7 bases and J lost 3, with 13 bases in between. Germline lookup yields CDR1 SNHLY and CDR2 FYNNEI. The CDR3 contains 14 residues. This record comes from a study of siplizumab effects on memory and regulatory T cells. General observations from the study: Naive T cells appeared more diverse than memory cells and seemed to be major alloresponse contributors. Roughly 75-95% of proliferating CD4+ or CD8+ clones defied assignment to a naive or memory phenotype.

Per sample, 95,000 to 100,000 TCR templates underwent assay. TCRdb's copy holds only in-frame clones and misses some; the assay was immunoSEQ multiplex PCR. The data contain just under 85,000 clones, around 90% of them singletons. V and J are TRBV2 and TRBJ1-5; tentative D call: TRBD1 (6 bases). Sequenced material: Tregs sorted from blood. The clonotype comes from a human donor in good health. DNA of the CDR3: TGTGCCAGCATAGGAACAGGGTACAATCAGCCCCAGCATTTT. It encodes CASIGTGYNQPQHF.